This T cell receptor (beta chain) was retrieved from a study of blood T cell repertoires in COVID-19. Overall study context: The origin of the acute and convalescent COVID-19 samples was the United States, Italy and Spain.

This table comes from immunoSEQ multiplex PCR, and its TCRdb copy is limited to in-frame clones, with some not included. The sample gives over 60,000 clones, more than 75% of which show up once; roughly 20% is in the top ten. V shed 0 bases and J shed 0 bases, with 12 bases lying between them. Germline CDR1 is SGHRS and CDR2 is YFSETQ. The CDR3 loop spans 16 amino acids. This sequence joins TRBV5-1 and TRBJ1-1; D unresolved. The source material was peripheral blood. The TCR originated in a human donor in a cohort sampled during active COVID-19. For the CDR3, the DNA is TGCGCCAGCAGCTTGGTAGCAGTCCAGATGAACACTGAAGCTTTCTTT. This codes for CASSLVAVQMNTEAFF.